Below are 26 T cell receptor beta chains sequenced from a single sample in a study of blood T cell repertoires in COVID-19. Clones were sequenced by immunoSEQ multiplex PCR, and TCRdb holds only the in-frame ones, with some missing. The sample includes 220,000 or so clones, 75% to 85% of them seen just once. Sequencing used peripheral blood. These receptors came from a woman of 80 years or more with COVID-19, enrolled during active disease.

The J gene is TRBJ2-1, the V gene TRBV7-3, with 9 bases lining up with TRBD2. V gave up 1 base and J gave up 6 bases; unmatched junction bases: 19. Germline V lookup: CDR1 SGHTA, CDR2 FQGTGA. There are 20 residues in the CDR3. CDR3 nucleotide sequence: TGTGCCAGCAGCTTAAATCCCCAGCCGCAGGGTAGCGGGGGTATCAATGAGCAGTTCTTC. This translates into CASSLNPQPQGSGGINEQFF.

CDR3 region: CASSLRRVYEQYF. CDR3 sequence (DNA): TGTGCCAGCAGCTTACGCAGGGTATACGAGCAGTACTTC. The J gene is TRBJ2-7, the V gene TRBV11-2; D is perhaps TRBD1 (5 bases). Between the trimmed V and J ends, which lost 2 bases and 4 bases, there was a span of 9 bases. CDR3 size: 13 residues. In germline, CDR1 is SGHAT, CDR2 FQNNGV.

This sequence joins TRBV28 and TRBJ1-1; D ambiguous. CDR3 length equals 13 residues. V gave up 7 bases and J gave up 10 bases, with 19 bases separating them. CDR1 is MDHEN, CDR2 SYDVKM, per germline. CDR3 loop: CASTWGVPVVAFF. The CDR3 DNA follows: TGTGCCAGCACCTGGGGAGTTCCCGTCGTAGCTTTCTTT.

This sequence joins TRBV4-1 and TRBJ2-4; D is unresolved. The CDR3 contains 15 residues. Trimming left V 5 bases short and J 0 bases short, with 11 bases between. CDR1 is MGHRA, CDR2 YSYEKL, per germline. This CDR3 reads CASSGLGLAKNIQYF. The CDR3 bases are TGCGCCAGCAGCGGGCTGGGCTTAGCCAAAAACATTCAGTACTTC.

The gene calls are TRBV5-1 and TRBJ1-6; 7 bases match TRBD1. Per germline, CDR1 SGHRS and CDR2 YFSETQ. Germline trimming cut 4 bases from V and 4 bases from J; bases unmatched to any gene: 5. The CDR3 length is 15 residues. This CDR3 is CASSTEGQYNSPLHF. The CDR3 region has the DNA TGCGCCAGCAGCACGGAGGGACAGTATAATTCACCCCTCCACTTT.

The rearrangement joins TRBV6-5 to TRBJ1-1; D possibly corresponds to TRBD1 (6 bases). The CDR3 has 15 amino acids. Germline V lookup: CDR1 MNHEY, CDR2 SVGAGI. Trimming took off 0 bases at V and 4 bases at J, with 12 bases between the two ends. CDR3 DNA: TGTGCCAGCAGTTACTCACATCAGGGGACCACTGAAGCTTTCTTT. This gives the protein CASSYSHQGTTEAFF.

This clone was seen more than once but under ten times. The V call is TRBV12-2, the J call TRBJ1-1; TRBD1 is the table's D call and was not checked against the DNA. TRBV12-2 is classified as a pseudogene. This CDR3 comprises 9 residues. This chain's CDR3 is CASRPGAFF. The CDR3 nucleotides read TGTGCAAGTCGCCCAGGGGCTTTCTTT.

The chain couples TRBV5-1 to TRBJ2-5, with D hard to call. V shed 3 bases and J shed 1 base, with 10 bases lying between them. CDR3 length: 14 residues. The germline V gene encodes CDR1 SGHRS and CDR2 YFSETQ. CDR3 amino acids: CASSSPPVQETQYF. The CDR3 nucleotides read TGCGCCAGCAGCTCTCCCCCGGTCCAAGAGACCCAGTACTTC.

The rearrangement links TRBV7-2 to TRBJ2-3; 12 bases are shared with TRBD2. Germline assignment: CDR1 SGHTA and CDR2 FQGNSA. The CDR3 spans 16 residues. The V segment lost 4 bases and the J segment 5 bases; nucleotides outside the gene matches: 7. The CDR3 nucleotides are TGTGCCAGCAGCTCCCGGACTAGCGGGACTGGAGATACGCAGTATTTT. Translated, it gives CASSSRTSGTGDTQYF.

V is TRBV2 and J is TRBJ1-2; D not resolved. Trimming left V 4 bases short and J 4 bases short, with 10 bases between. Germline CDR1 reads SNHLY; CDR2 reads FYNNEI. The length of the CDR3 is 13 residues. The CDR3 protein is CASSVMAGYGYTF. CDR3 DNA sequence: TGTGCCAGCAGTGTTATGGCTGGCTATGGCTACACCTTC.

There are a few counts of this clone. The V call is TRBV24-1, the J call TRBJ2-1, with 12 bases aligning to TRBD2. V was clipped by 3 bases and J by 13 bases; unmatched bases: 6. CDR1 KGHDR and CDR2 SFDVKD come from the germline V gene. CDR3 length equals 14 residues. CDR3 residues: CATSDRLAGDAQFF. CDR3 bases: TGTGCCACCAGTGATCGACTAGCGGGAGATGCCCAGTTCTTC.

This clone has only a few counts. The rearrangement links TRBV18 to TRBJ2-3, with 8 positions matching TRBD1. This CDR3 has 15 amino acids. The germline V gene has CDR1 KGHSH and CDR2 LQKENI. The V and J ends lost 2 bases and 4 bases, in that order; junction bases with no gene match: 5. The CDR3 loop is CASSPGQGASDTQYF. CDR3 bases: TGTGCCAGCTCACCAGGGCAGGGGGCGTCAGATACGCAGTATTTT.

This clone has at least ten counts. The chain couples TRBV9 to TRBJ1-4, with D possibly TRBD1 on 5 matching bases. This CDR3 is 17 amino acids long. V lost 0 bases and J 1 base, leaving 13 bases between the germline ends. CDR1 and CDR2 (germline): SGDLS, YYNGEE. CDR3: CASSVDSGGGTNEKLFF. CDR3 in DNA: TGTGCCAGCAGCGTAGACTCGGGGGGAGGAACTAATGAAAAACTGTTTTTT.

The chain has TRBV21-1 and TRBJ1-3; the table's D call of TRBD1 was not tested on the DNA. TRBV21-1 is given as a pseudogene. This CDR3 comprises 16 residues. The CDR3 here is CASSKGQGHSGNTIYF. CDR3 sequence (DNA): TGTGCCAGCAGCAAGGGGCAGGGCCACTCTGGAAACACCATATATTTT.

The J gene is TRBJ2-7, the V gene TRBV6-5, with D perhaps matching TRBD1 (6 bases). The V end was cut by 2 bases, the J end by 4 bases, with 6 bases between. The CDR3 extends over 12 amino acids. Germline CDR1 and CDR2: MNHEY and SVGAGI. CDR3 sequence reads: CASSYDRYEQYF. The DNA for the CDR3 is TGTGCCAGCAGTTACGACAGGTACGAGCAGTACTTC.

The chain carries TRBV5-1 and TRBJ2-1; TRBD2 matches 7 bases. The CDR3 consists of 15 residues. CDR1 is SGHRS, CDR2 YFSETQ, per germline. Unmatched junction bases numbered 7, after V lost 0 bases and J lost 7 bases. Here the CDR3 reads CASSLAREGGNEQFF. The CDR3 DNA reads TGCGCCAGCAGCTTGGCCAGGGAGGGTGGGAATGAGCAGTTCTTC.

The genes are TRBV30 and TRBJ2-3, with TRBD1 identical over 8 bases. The CDR3 is made up of 14 amino acids. Germline V CDR1 and CDR2: GTSNPN, SVGIG (reference sequence). V trimming: 3 bases; J trimming: 4 bases; junction bases outside the gene matches: 6. CDR3 coding DNA: TGTGCCTGGAGAAAACAGGGGGTCGCAGATACGCAGTATTTT. The encoded protein is CAWRKQGVADTQYF. The variable domain in full, completed from reference TRBV30 and TRBJ2-3, reads SQTIHQWPATLVQPVGSPLSLECTVEGTSNPNLYWYRQAAGRGLQLLFYSVGIGQISSEVPQNLSASRPQDRQFILSSKKLLLSDSGFYLCAWRKQGVADTQYFGPGTRLTVL.

This chain uses TRBV6-1 with TRBJ1-5; D perhaps matches TRBD1 (6 bases). V lost 3 bases, J lost 7 bases, and 13 bases lay in between. Germline V CDR1 and CDR2: MNHNS, SASEGT. The CDR3 extends over 14 amino acids. CDR3 coding DNA: TGTGCCAGCAGTGACACAGGGTTGCTGCAGCCCCAGCATTTT. It encodes CASSDTGLLQPQHF.

This sequence joins TRBV7-2 and TRBJ2-1, with 10 bases that match TRBD2. V dropped 3 bases and J dropped 4; count of bases not matched to a gene: 3. The CDR3 covers 15 residues. The germline gives CDR1 SGHTA, CDR2 FQGNSA. CDR3 sequence reads: CASSFTSGTYNEQFF. In DNA, the CDR3 is TGTGCCAGCAGCTTTACTAGCGGGACGTACAATGAGCAGTTCTTC. Full variable domain (outside the CDR3, taken from reference TRBV7-2 and TRBJ2-1): GAGVSQSPSNKVTEKGKDVELRCDPISGHTALYWYRQSLGQGLEFLIYFQGNSAPDKSGLPSDRFSAERTGGSVSTLTIQRTQQEDSAVYLCASSFTSGTYNEQFFGPGTRLTVL.

The V gene is TRBV28, the J gene TRBJ2-1; 9 bases match TRBD2. This CDR3 comprises 13 residues. The germline V gene encodes CDR1 MDHEN and CDR2 SYDVKM. The ends lost 7 bases at V and 7 bases at J; junction bases unmatched: 5. CDR3 in amino acids: CASNSGSGNEQFF. In DNA form, the CDR3 reads TGTGCCAGCAATAGCGGGAGTGGTAATGAGCAGTTCTTC.

The chain carries TRBV5-1 and TRBJ1-1; 12 bases line up with TRBD1. V dropped 4 bases and J dropped 5; count of bases not matched to a gene: 6. CDR1 and CDR2 from the germline V gene are SGHRS and YFSETQ. This CDR3 spans 15 amino acids. This CDR3 reads CASSGRGQGATEAFF. The DNA of the CDR3 is TGCGCCAGCAGCGGTCGGGGACAGGGGGCTACTGAAGCTTTCTTT.

The chain recombines TRBV7-8 with TRBJ2-1, with TRBD2 matching over 9 bases. CDR3 size: 16 residues. Per germline, CDR1 SGHVS and CDR2 FQNEAQ. V lost 6 bases and J lost 6; bases outside the gene matches: 12. CDR3 sequence (DNA): TGTGCCAGCAGTCAACTATTAGCGGGGGTGGGCAATGAGCAGTTCTTC. Protein sequence: CASSQLLAGVGNEQFF.

V usage is TRBV27 and J usage is TRBJ1-2; no firm D call. CDR1 is MNHEY and CDR2 is SMNVEV in the germline V gene (reference sequence). Trimming took off 5 bases at V and 4 bases at J, with 17 bases between the two ends. The CDR3 length is 15 residues. CDR3 loop: CASSKLAGGVYGYTF. For the CDR3, the DNA is TGTGCCAGCAGTAAACTCGCGGGCGGGGTCTATGGCTACACCTTC.

The chain links TRBV5-1 to TRBJ1-2, with a possible D match to TRBD1 (5 bases). Germline V CDR1 and CDR2: SGHRS, YFSETQ. CDR3 length equals 13 residues. Trimming stripped 4 bases from V and 3 bases from J, with 10 bases between. The CDR3 sequence is CASSVTVHYGYTF. CDR3 nucleotide sequence: TGCGCCAGCAGCGTGACAGTACACTATGGCTACACCTTC.

The chain uses TRBV5-1 and TRBJ2-1, with TRBD2 matching 13 bases. CDR3 length: 16 amino acids. The junction had 4 bases not matched to a gene; V was cut back by 1 base and J by 6 bases. Germline-derived CDR1 and CDR2 are SGHRS and YFSETQ. The CDR3 DNA reads as TGCGCCAGCAGCTTGTTAGGACTAGCGGGGGTCAATGAGCAGTTCTTC. This translates into CASSLLGLAGVNEQFF.

This clone was seen more than once but under ten times. The chain combines TRBV28 with TRBJ1-1, with 9 bases identical to TRBD1. Trimming took 6 bases from V and 1 from J; bases not matched to a gene: 9. Germline CDR1 reads MDHEN; CDR2 reads SYDVKM. The CDR3 extends over 16 amino acids. This chain's CDR3 is CASRSTLGQGNTEAFF. DNA of the CDR3: TGTGCCAGCAGGTCGACGTTGGGACAGGGGAACACTGAAGCTTTCTTT.